This T cell receptor (beta chain) was found in a study of T-cell reconstitution after alpha-beta-depleted transplantation in children. The CDR3 is 13 residues long. Germline V lookup: CDR1 SGHNT, CDR2 YYREEE (reference sequence). Trimming removed 9 bases at V and 7 bases at J, with 20 bases between. This sample's TCRbeta library carried unique molecular identifier barcodes. TCRdb ran MiXCR on the PCR reads and lists one entry per CDR3 protein. Among over 400,000 distinct CDR3 sequences listed, under 15% were seen once. The chain links TRBV5-4 to TRBJ2-7; D is perhaps TRBD1 (5 bases). The specimen comprised PBMCs from the stem cell graft donor, sampled from the stem cell graft. The receptor was isolated from a human donor who donated a stem cell graft to a child with combined immunodeficiency. CDR3 protein: CAMGLEGVGEQYF. CDR3 in DNA: TGTGCCATGGGCTTGGAAGGGGTAGGAGAGCAGTACTTC.